The clone carrying this T cell receptor (beta chain) was detected only a few times. The antigen is undetermined. The CDR3 consists of 15 residues. V lost 2 bases, J lost 6 bases, and 7 bases stayed unmatched. Looked up from germline, CDR1 is MNHNS and CDR2 is SASEGT. The PCR had 60 Vbeta and 13 Jbeta primers. Sequencing used immunoSEQ multiplex PCR; TCRdb keeps in-frame clones, though not all of them. The table has around 150,000 clones, around four fifths seen once; the top ten hold 1.5% to 1.7%. The data were obtained in a study of cytomegalovirus exposure and HLA in healthy donors. Study-level background: Genotyping showed roughly 83% of a few hundred donors falling in the Caucasian-associated ancestry cluster.

Findings and limits, study-wide: A missense variant in DCLRE1C was later tied to TCR beta V- and J-gene trimming.

Donors were ostensibly healthy at sampling, although undocumented immune exposures were probable. This chain uses TRBV6-1 with TRBJ1-5, with 7 bases matching TRBD1. What was sequenced was PBMCs. This receptor was taken from a man aged 40-49 years in good health and CMV-seronegative. CDR3 protein: CASSEYLGGAQPQHF. The CDR3 DNA reads TGTGCCAGCAGTGAATACCTAGGGGGCGCTCAGCCCCAGCATTTT.